A single sample is the source of the 5 T cell receptor beta chains below, sequenced in a study of CD8 T cells in ankylosing spondylitis. TCRdb re-called the 5' RACE reads with MiXCR, one entry per CDR3 protein. Of roughly 230,000 distinct CDR3 sequences listed, more than 9% are singletons. The sample consisted of blood, either unsorted or a sorted T cell fraction (not recorded which). The origin of the receptors is a male donor with ankylosing spondylitis or in good health (not recorded which).

The chain is built from TRBV20-1 and TRBJ1-1; D uncertain. CDR1 and CDR2 from the germline V gene are DFQATT and SNEGSKA (reference sequence). Trimming shortened V by 1 base and J by 0 bases, and 27 bases separated the two germline ends. This CDR3 region has 20 residues. The CDR3 DNA follows: TGCAGTGCTAGAGTCTCGGGATTAGGCGGACTAAACCCGTTGAACACTGAAGCTTTCTTT. Protein: CSARVSGLGGLNPLNTEAFF.

The table lists this clonotype with a few counts. The rearrangement joins TRBV5-1 to TRBJ2-3, with a weak D call TRBD2 (6 bases). Germline V lookup: CDR1 SGHRS, CDR2 YFSETQ. Trimming stripped 4 bases from V and 10 bases from J, with 13 bases between. This CDR3 contains 12 residues. The CDR3 protein is CASSPSGEAQYF. In DNA, the CDR3 is TGCGCCAGCAGCCCCTCGGGAGAGGCGCAGTATTTT.

This clonotype was recorded at least ten times. This chain connects TRBV15 to TRBJ2-3; D ambiguous. The length of the CDR3 is 13 residues. The V end was cut by 0 bases, the J end by 4 bases, with 5 bases between. Germline V gene lookup returns CDR1 LNHNV and CDR2 YYDKDF (reference sequence). CDR3 region: CATSRDVADTQYF. CDR3 sequence (DNA): TGTGCCACCAGCAGAGATGTGGCAGATACGCAGTATTTT.

This CDR3 is CASGDSRFSGANVLTF. The CDR3 DNA reads as TGTGCCAGCGGGGACAGCCGTTTCTCTGGGGCCAACGTCCTGACTTTC. The rearrangement uses TRBV25-1 and TRBJ2-6, with 7 bases fitting TRBD1. CDR1 and CDR2 (germline): MGHDK, SYGVNS. This CDR3 has 16 residues. J lost 0 bases, V lost 8 bases, and 7 bases had no gene match.

At least ten counts were recorded for this clonotype. The CDR3 DNA sequence: TGTGCTAGCGGGAAAGGGGGCACAGATACGCAGTATTTT. Translated, it gives CASGKGGTDTQYF. The chain joins TRBV12-5 to TRBJ2-3, with D possibly being TRBD1 or TRBD2 (5 bases each). Germline V lookup: CDR1 LGHNT, CDR2 FRNRAP. The V gene lost 9 bases and the J gene lost 1 base, with 11 bases spanning the gap. The CDR3 length is 13 residues.